The next 13 T cell receptor beta chains were all read from a single sample in a study of T cells in women clearing cervical HPV infection. Profiling relied on immunoSEQ multiplex PCR, and the TCRdb table lists in-frame clones only, not all of them. Seen in this sample are 30,000 or so clones; the ten most common clones hold roughly 6.8%. The specimen was blood buffy coat. These receptors were taken from a woman between 18 and 75 years old with a cervical HPV16 infection that either progressed to CIN3+ or cleared (not recorded which).

About this clone itself: The read falls 3 residues short of the CDR3 end, and the missing part is taken from the germline J gene. The chain has TRBV20-1 and TRBJ2-3; 10 bases are shared with TRBD1. Germline loops: CDR1 DFQATT, CDR2 SNEGSKA (reference sequence). V trimming: 3 bases; J trimming: 3 bases; junction bases outside the gene matches: 21. The CDR3 sequence is 20 residues long. The CDR3 here is CSARKDRGCLLSFPTDTQYF. The CDR3 DNA, read in part, is TGCAGTGCTAGGAAGGACAGGGGGTGTTTGCTGTCCTTCCCGACAGATACG.

Turning to this clone: Read data end 3 residues before the CDR3 end; the end is taken from the germline J gene. The chain links TRBV27 to TRBJ2-7; TRBD1 matches at 7 bases. Per the germline V gene, CDR1 is MNHEY and CDR2 is SMNVEV (reference sequence). The CDR3 has 15 residues. Trimming cost V 3 bases and J 3 bases; bases outside gene matches: 8. The part of the CDR3 DNA that was read is TGTGCCAGCAGTTTCTCCCCAACAGGGGACTACGAG. It is translated as CASSFSPTGDYE. The whole CDR3 protein reads CASSFSPTGDYEQYF.

With respect to this clone: From the germline J gene comes the end of the CDR3, since the read stops 3 residues before it. This rearrangement joins TRBV5-1 to TRBJ2-1, with 9 bases lining up with TRBD2. CDR3 length: 15 residues. V lost 0 bases, J lost 4 bases, and 2 bases stayed unmatched. Germline CDR1 is SGHRS and CDR2 is YFSETQ. The sequenced CDR3 bases are TGCGCCAGCAGCTTGGCTAGCGGGAATTACAATGAG. This codes for CASSLASGNYNE. The complete CDR3 reads CASSLASGNYNEQFF. The whole variable domain, remainder taken from reference TRBV5-1 and TRBJ2-1, is KAGVTQTPRYLIKTRGQQVTLSCSPISGHRSVSWYQQTPGQGLQFLFEYFSETQRNKGNFPGRFSGRQFSNSRSEMNVSTLELGDSALYLCASSLASGNYNEQFFGPGTRLTVL.

Notes on this clone: The read halts 3 residues ahead of the CDR3 end, with the missing end drawn from the germline J gene. This sequence joins TRBV5-1 and TRBJ2-4; D is unclear. The CDR3 runs to 15 residues. V dropped 0 bases and J dropped 7 bases, with 14 bases sitting between them. Germline CDR1 SGHRS, CDR2 YFSETQ. CDR3: CASSLASRPRNIQYF. CDR3 DNA, as far as it was read: TGCGCCAGCAGCTTGGCCTCCAGGCCGAGGAACATT.

Note on this clone: The read stops 3 residues short of the end of the CDR3; the missing end is completed from the germline J gene. The rearrangement uses TRBV12-5 and TRBJ2-1, with 13 bases matching TRBD2. The CDR3 runs 17 residues. The germline V gene has CDR1 LGHNT and CDR2 FRNRAP. Trimming at V came to 2 bases and at J to 7 bases, leaving 8 bases not matched to a gene. The sequenced CDR3 bases are TGTGCTAGTGGTTTGTTACGGACTAGCGGGAGTTTTAATGAG. Translation: CASGLLRTSGSFNE. The complete CDR3 protein is CASGLLRTSGSFNEQFF.

Note on this clone: The read terminates 3 residues ahead of where the CDR3 ends, so the germline J gene completes it. The chain combines TRBV7-9 with TRBJ1-2, with D unresolved. This CDR3 contains 14 residues. The V gene's germline CDR1 is SEHNR and CDR2 FQNEAQ (reference sequence). The CDR3 bases that were read are TGTGCCAGCAGCCAGCAGGCGTCCCCCTACGAC. It specifies CASSQQASPYD. The CDR3 as a whole reads CASSQQASPYDYTF.

As to this clone: The read comes to an end 3 residues before the CDR3 does, leaving the germline J gene to fill in the end. The same CDR3 arises from other DNA sequences in this sample as well. The rearrangement links TRBV5-1 to TRBJ1-1; 8 bases align to TRBD1. The CDR3 is 14 amino acids. The V gene end was trimmed by 4 bases and the J gene end by 1 base; junction bases not matched to a gene: 3. Per the germline V gene, CDR1 is SGHRS and CDR2 is YFSETQ. The CDR3 bases that were read are TGCGCCAGCAGCCGGACAGGGCCGAACACTGAA. Translation gives CASSRTGPNTE. The whole CDR3 reads CASSRTGPNTEAFF.

Concerning this clone: The CDR3 end falls 3 residues outside the read, so it is completed with the germline J gene. V and J are TRBV13 and TRBJ1-6; 8 bases map to TRBD1. There are 18 residues in the CDR3. Per the germline V gene, CDR1 is PRHDT and CDR2 is FYEKMQ (reference sequence). The V and J ends lost 5 bases and 9 bases, in that order; junction bases with no gene match: 18. CDR3 DNA, as far as it was read: TGTGCCAGCAGCCCGTCTTCAGGACAGGGATGGATAGGTTCACCC. It yields the protein CASSPSSGQGWIGSP. The whole CDR3 sequence is CASSPSSGQGWIGSPLHF.

Concerning this clone itself: The read ends 3 residues shy of where the CDR3 ends; the end is completed using the germline J gene. The chain joins TRBV4-1 to TRBJ1-6, with unresolved D. Germline lookup yields CDR1 MGHRA and CDR2 YSYEKL. This CDR3 region has 13 residues. V was trimmed by 0 bases and J by 10 bases, leaving 7 bases between them. The part of the CDR3 DNA that was read is TGCGCCAGCAGCCAAGATCTAGGATCACCC. Translated: CASSQDLGSP. The entire CDR3 sequence reads CASSQDLGSPLHF.

By frequency, this clone registers medium-sized. The CDR3 end falls 3 residues outside the read, so it is completed with the germline J gene. The chain employs TRBV19 and TRBJ2-6, with unresolved D. The CDR3 consists of 14 residues. Trimming shortened V by 3 bases and J by 4 bases, and 7 bases separated the two germline ends. The germline V gene encodes CDR1 LNHDA and CDR2 SQIVND (reference sequence). CDR3 protein: CASSITEGANVLTF. The covered CDR3 bases are TGTGCCAGTAGTATTACAGAGGGGGCCAACGTC. Full variable domain (rest looked up from reference TRBV19 and TRBJ2-6): DGGITQSPKYLFRKEGQNVTLSCEQNLNHDAMYWYRQDPGQGLRLIYYSQIVNDFQKGDIAEGYSVSREKKESFPLTVTSAQKNPTAFYLCASSITEGANVLTFGAGSRLTVL.

About this clone itself: The read stops 3 residues short of the end of the CDR3; the missing end is completed from the germline J gene. The chain is built from TRBV19 and TRBJ1-2; 9 bases line up with TRBD1. CDR3 length equals 14 residues. Germline lookup yields CDR1 LNHDA and CDR2 SQIVND (reference sequence). The CDR3: CASSKNRGPYDYTF. The DNA read from the CDR3 is TGTGCCAGTAGTAAAAACAGGGGGCCCTACGAC.

The covered CDR3 bases are TGCGCCAGCAGCTTACGCGGGGGGGCCTACGAG. It encodes CASSLRGGAYE. In full, the CDR3 is CASSLRGGAYEQYF. The V call is TRBV5-1, the J call TRBJ2-7; the match to TRBD2 covers 9 bases. Read data end 3 residues before the CDR3 end; the end is taken from the germline J gene. V dropped 2 bases and J dropped 2; count of bases not matched to a gene: 2. The CDR3 has 14 amino acids. Per germline, CDR1 SGHRS and CDR2 YFSETQ.

A note on this clone: The observed sequence ends 3 residues before the CDR3 terminus, with the missing tail filled in from the germline J gene. The chain joins TRBV28 to TRBJ2-3; a possible D gene is TRBD1 (6 bases). There are 15 residues in the CDR3. Trimming shortened V by 6 bases and J by 2 bases, and 15 bases separated the two germline ends. CDR1 and CDR2 (germline): MDHEN, SYDVKM. The CDR3 here is CASSQRQELTDTQYF. The DNA read from the CDR3 is TGTGCCAGCAGCCAAAGACAGGAGCTCACAGATACG.